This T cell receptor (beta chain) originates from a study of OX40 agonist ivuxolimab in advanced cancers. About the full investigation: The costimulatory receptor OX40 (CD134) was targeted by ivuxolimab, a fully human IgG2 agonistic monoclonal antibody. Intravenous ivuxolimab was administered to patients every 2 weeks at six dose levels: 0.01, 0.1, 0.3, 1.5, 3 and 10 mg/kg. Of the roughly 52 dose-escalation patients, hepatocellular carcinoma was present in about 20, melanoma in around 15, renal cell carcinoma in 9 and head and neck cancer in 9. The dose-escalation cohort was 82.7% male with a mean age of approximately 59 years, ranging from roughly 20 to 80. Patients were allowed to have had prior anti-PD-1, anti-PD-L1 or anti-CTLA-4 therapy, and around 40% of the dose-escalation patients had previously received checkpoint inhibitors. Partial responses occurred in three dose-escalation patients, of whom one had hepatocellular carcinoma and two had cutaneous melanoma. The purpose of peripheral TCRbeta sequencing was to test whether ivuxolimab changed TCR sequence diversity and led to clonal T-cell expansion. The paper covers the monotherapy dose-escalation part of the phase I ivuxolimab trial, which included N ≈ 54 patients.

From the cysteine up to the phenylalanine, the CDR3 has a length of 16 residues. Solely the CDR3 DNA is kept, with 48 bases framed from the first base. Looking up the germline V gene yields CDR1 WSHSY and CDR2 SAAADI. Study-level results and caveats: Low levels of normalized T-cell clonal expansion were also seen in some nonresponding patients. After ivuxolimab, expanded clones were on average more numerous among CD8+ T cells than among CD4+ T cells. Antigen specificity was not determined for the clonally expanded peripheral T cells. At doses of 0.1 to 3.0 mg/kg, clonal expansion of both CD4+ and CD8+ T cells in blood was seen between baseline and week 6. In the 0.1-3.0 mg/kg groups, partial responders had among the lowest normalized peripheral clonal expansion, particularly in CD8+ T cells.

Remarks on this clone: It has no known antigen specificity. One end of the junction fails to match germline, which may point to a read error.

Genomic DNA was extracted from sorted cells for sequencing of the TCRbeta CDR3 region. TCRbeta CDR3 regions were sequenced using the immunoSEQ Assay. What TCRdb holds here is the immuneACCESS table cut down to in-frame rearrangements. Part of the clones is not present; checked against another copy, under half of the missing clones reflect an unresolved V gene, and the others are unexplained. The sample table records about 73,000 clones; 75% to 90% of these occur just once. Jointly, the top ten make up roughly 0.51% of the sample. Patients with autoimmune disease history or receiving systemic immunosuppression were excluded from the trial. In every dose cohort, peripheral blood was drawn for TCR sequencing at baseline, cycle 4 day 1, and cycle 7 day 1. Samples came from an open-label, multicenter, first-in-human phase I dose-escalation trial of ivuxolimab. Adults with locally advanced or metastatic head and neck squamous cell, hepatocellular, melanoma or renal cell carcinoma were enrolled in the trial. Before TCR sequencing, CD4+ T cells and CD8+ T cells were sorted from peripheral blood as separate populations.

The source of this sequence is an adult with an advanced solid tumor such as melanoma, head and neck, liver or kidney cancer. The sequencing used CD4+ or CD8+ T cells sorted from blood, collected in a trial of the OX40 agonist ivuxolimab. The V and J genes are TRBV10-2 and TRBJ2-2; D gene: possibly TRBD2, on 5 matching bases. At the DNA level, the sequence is TGCGCCAGCGATCGGGAAAAGGGTACGAAGACCGGGGAGCTGTTTTTT. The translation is CASDREKGTKTGELFF.